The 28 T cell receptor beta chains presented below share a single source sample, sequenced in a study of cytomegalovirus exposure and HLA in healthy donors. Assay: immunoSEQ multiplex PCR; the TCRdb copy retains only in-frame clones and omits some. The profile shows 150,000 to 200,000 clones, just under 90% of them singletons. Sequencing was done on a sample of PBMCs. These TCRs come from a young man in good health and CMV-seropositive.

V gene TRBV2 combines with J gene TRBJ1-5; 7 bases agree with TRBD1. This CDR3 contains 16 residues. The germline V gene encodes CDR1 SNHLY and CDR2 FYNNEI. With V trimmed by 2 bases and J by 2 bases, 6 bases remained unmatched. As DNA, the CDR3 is TGTGCCAGCAGTGAAATGGGGACAGCCGGCAATCAGCCCCAGCATTTT. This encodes CASSEMGTAGNQPQHF.

This CDR3 reads CASSLFVSGFTDTQYF. The CDR3 DNA reads as TGTGCCAGCAGTTTATTTGTTTCAGGGTTCACAGATACGCAGTATTTT. The chain joins TRBV27 to TRBJ2-3; a possible D gene is TRBD1 (5 bases). This CDR3 is 16 amino acids long. Looked up from germline, CDR1 is MNHEY and CDR2 is SMNVEV (reference sequence). V was cut by 1 base and J by 2 bases, with 13 bases left in between.

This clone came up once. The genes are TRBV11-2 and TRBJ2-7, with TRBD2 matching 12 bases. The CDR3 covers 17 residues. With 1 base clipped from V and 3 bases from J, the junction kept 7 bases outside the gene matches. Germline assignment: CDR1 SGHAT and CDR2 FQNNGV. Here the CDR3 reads CASSLGLAGVLYYEQYF. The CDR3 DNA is TGTGCCAGCAGCTTAGGACTAGCGGGAGTTTTATACTACGAGCAGTACTTC.

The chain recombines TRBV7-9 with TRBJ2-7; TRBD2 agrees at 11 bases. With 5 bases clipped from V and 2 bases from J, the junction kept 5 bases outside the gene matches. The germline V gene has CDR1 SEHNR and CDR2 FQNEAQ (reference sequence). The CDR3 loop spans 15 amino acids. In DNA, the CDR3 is TGTGCCAGCAGCAGAACTAGCGGGAGCACCTACGAGCAGTACTTC. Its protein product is CASSRTSGSTYEQYF.

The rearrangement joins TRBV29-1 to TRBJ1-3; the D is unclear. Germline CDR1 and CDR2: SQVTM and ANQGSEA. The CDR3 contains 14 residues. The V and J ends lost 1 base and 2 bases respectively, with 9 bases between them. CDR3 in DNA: TGCAGCGTTGAAGGCGGGATTACTGGAAACACCATATATTTT. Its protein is CSVEGGITGNTIYF.

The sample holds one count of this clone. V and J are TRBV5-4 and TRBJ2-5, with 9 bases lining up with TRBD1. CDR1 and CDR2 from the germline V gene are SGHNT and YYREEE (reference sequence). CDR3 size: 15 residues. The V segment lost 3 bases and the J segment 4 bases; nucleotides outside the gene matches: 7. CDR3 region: CASSSRVDRGETQYF. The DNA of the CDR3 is TGTGCCAGCAGCTCCAGGGTGGACAGGGGAGAGACCCAGTACTTC. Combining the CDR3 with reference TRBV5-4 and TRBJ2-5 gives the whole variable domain ETGVTQSPTHLIKTRGQQVTLRCSSQSGHNTVSWYQQALGQGPQFIFQYYREEENGRGNFPPRFSGLQFPNYSSELNVNALELDDSALYLCASSSRVDRGETQYFGPGTRLLVL.

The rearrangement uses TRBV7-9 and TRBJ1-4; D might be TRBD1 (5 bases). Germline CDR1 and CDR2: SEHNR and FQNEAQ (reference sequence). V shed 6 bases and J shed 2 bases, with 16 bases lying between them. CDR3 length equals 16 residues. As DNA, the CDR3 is TGTGCCAGCAGTCGCGCTAGCGGGGCCACTAATGAAAAACTGTTTTTT. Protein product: CASSRASGATNEKLFF.

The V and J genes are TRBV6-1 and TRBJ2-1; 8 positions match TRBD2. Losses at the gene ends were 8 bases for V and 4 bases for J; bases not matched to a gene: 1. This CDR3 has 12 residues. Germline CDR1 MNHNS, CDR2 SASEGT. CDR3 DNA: TGTGCCAGCGGACTAGCTTACAATGAGCAGTTCTTC. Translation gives CASGLAYNEQFF.

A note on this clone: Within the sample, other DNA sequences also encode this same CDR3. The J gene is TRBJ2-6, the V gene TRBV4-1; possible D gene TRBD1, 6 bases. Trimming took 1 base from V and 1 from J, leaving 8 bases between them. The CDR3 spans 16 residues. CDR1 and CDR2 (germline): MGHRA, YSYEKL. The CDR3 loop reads CASSQVQGSGANVLTF. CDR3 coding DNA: TGCGCCAGCAGCCAAGTTCAGGGGTCTGGGGCCAACGTCCTGACTTTC.

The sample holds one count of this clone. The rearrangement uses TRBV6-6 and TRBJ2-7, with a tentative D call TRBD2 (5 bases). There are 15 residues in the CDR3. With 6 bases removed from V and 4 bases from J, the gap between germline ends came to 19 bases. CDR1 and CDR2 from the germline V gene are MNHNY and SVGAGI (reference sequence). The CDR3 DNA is TGTGCCAGCAGATCTCTGGACCATCGGGGTTACGAGCAGTACTTC. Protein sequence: CASRSLDHRGYEQYF.

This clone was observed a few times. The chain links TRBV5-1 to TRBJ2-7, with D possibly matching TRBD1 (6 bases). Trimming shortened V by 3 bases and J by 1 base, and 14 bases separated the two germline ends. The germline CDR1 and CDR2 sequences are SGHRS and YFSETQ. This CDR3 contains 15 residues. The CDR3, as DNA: TGCGCCAGCAGCTACAACGACAGGCCTTCCTACGAGCAGTACTTC. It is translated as CASSYNDRPSYEQYF. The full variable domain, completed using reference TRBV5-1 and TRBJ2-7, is KAGVTQTPRYLIKTRGQQVTLSCSPISGHRSVSWYQQTPGQGLQFLFEYFSETQRNKGNFPGRFSGRQFSNSRSEMNVSTLELGDSALYLCASSYNDRPSYEQYFGPGTRLTVT.

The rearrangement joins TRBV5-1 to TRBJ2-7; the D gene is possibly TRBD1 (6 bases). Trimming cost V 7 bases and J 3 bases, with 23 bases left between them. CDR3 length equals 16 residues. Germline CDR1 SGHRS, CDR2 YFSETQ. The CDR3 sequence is CASQRQGGPGDYEQYF. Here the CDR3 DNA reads TGCGCCAGCCAACGACAAGGGGGTCCAGGGGACTACGAGCAGTACTTC.

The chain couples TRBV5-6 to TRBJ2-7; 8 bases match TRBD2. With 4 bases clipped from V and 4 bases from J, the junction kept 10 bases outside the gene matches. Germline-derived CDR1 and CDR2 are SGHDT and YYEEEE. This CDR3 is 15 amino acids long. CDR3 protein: CASSTISGRGYEQYF. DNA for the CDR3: TGTGCCAGCAGCACGATCAGCGGGAGAGGGTACGAGCAGTACTTC.

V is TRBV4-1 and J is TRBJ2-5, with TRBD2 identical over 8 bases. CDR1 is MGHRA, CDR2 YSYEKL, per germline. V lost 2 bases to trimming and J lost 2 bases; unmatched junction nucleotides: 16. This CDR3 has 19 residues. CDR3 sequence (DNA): TGCGCCAGCAGCCAAAAAGGATGGCTAGCGGGCGTGGGACAAGAGACCCAGTACTTC. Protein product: CASSQKGWLAGVGQETQYF.

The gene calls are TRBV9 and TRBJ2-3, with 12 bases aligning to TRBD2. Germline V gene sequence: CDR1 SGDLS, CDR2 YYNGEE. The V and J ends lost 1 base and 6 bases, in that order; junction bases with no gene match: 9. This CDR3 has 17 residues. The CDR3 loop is CASSVYVTSGRRDTQYF. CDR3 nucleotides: TGTGCCAGCAGCGTATACGTGACTAGCGGGAGAAGGGATACGCAGTATTTT.

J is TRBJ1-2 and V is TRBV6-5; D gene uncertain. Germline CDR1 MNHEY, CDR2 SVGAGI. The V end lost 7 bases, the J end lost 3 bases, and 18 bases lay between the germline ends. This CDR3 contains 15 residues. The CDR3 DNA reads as TGTGCCAGCACCACAAGATTCAGTTACCACTATGGCTACACCTTC. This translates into CASTTRFSYHYGYTF.

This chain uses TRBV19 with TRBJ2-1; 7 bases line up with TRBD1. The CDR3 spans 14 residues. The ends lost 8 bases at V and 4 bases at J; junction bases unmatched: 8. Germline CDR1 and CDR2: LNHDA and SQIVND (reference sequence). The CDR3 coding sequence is TGTGCCAGTTCCTTCACAGGGGCGTACAATGAGCAGTTCTTC. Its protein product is CASSFTGAYNEQFF. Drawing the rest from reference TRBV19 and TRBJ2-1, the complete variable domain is DGGITQSPKYLFRKEGQNVTLSCEQNLNHDAMYWYRQDPGQGLRLIYYSQIVNDFQKGDIAEGYSVSREKKESFPLTVTSAQKNPTAFYLCASSFTGAYNEQFFGPGTRLTVL.

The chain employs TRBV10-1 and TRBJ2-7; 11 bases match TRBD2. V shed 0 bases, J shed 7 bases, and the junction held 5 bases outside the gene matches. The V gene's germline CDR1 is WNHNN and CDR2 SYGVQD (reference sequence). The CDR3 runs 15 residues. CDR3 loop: CASSESTSGSDEQYF. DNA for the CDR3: TGCGCCAGCAGTGAGTCTACTAGCGGGAGTGATGAGCAGTACTTC.

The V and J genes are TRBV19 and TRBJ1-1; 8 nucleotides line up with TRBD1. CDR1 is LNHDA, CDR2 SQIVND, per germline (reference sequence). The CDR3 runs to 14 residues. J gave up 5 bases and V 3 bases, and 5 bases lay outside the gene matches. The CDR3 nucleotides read TGTGCCAGTAGTATCCAGGGGGCATTAACTGAAGCTTTCTTT. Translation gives CASSIQGALTEAFF. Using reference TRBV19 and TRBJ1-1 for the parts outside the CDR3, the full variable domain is DGGITQSPKYLFRKEGQNVTLSCEQNLNHDAMYWYRQDPGQGLRLIYYSQIVNDFQKGDIAEGYSVSREKKESFPLTVTSAQKNPTAFYLCASSIQGALTEAFFGQGTRLTVV.

The CDR3 DNA is TGTGCCAGCAGCCCCGGGGGACAGGGGGCGACCCAGTACTTC. Protein product: CASSPGGQGATQYF. The chain recombines TRBV5-5 with TRBJ2-5; TRBD1 aligns across 12 bases. The J segment lost 7 bases and the V segment lost 4 bases, leaving 5 bases of the junction unmatched. The CDR3 length is 14 residues. Germline assignment: CDR1 SGHKS and CDR2 YYEKEE (reference sequence).

CDR3 in amino acids: CAIADRNEKLFF. In DNA form, the CDR3 reads TGTGCCATCGCGGACAGAAATGAAAAACTGTTTTTT. The genes are TRBV10-3 and TRBJ1-4, with a tentative D call TRBD1 (6 bases). Germline-derived CDR1 and CDR2 are ENHRY and SYGVKD. This CDR3 is built from 12 residues. V dropped 8 bases and J dropped 5 bases, with 9 bases sitting between them.

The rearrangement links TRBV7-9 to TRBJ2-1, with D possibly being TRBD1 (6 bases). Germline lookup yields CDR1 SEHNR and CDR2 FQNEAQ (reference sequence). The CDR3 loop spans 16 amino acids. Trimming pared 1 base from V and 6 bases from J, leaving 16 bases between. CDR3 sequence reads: CASSLGFRDTGNEQFF. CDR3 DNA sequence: TGTGCCAGCAGCTTAGGCTTCCGGGACACGGGCAATGAGCAGTTCTTC.

The CDR3 is CASSTSGTSTDTQYF. CDR3 nucleotides: TGTGCCAGCTCAACGTCGGGGACAAGCACAGATACGCAGTATTTT. This sequence joins TRBV18 and TRBJ2-3, with a tentative D call TRBD1 (6 bases). Per the germline V gene, CDR1 is KGHSH and CDR2 is LQKENI. V was cut by 5 bases and J by 0 bases, with 12 bases left in between. CDR3 length: 15 residues.

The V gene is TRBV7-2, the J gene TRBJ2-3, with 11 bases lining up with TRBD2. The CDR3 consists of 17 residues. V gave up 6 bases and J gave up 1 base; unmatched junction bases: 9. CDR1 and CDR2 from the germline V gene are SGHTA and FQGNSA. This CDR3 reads CASSLSGLAGRTDTQYF. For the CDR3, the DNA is TGTGCCAGCAGTCTGTCCGGACTAGCGGGCCGCACAGATACGCAGTATTTT.

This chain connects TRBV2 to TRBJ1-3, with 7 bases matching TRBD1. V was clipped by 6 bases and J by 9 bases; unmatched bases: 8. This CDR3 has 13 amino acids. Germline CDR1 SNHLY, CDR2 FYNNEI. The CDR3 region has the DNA TGTGCCAGCAGCTCATTTACAGGGGTCACCATATATTTT. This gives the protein CASSSFTGVTIYF.

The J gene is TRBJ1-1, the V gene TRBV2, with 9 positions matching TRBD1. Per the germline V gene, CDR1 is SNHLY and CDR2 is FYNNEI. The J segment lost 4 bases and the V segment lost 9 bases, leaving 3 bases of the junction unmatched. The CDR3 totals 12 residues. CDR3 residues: CARDRGGTEAFF. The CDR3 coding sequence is TGTGCCAGGGACAGGGGTGGCACTGAAGCTTTCTTT.

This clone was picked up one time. CDR3 protein: CASSSSYGYEQYF. In nucleotides, the CDR3 is TGTGCCAGCAGCTCGAGTTATGGCTACGAGCAGTACTTC. This rearrangement joins TRBV11-3 to TRBJ2-7; D gene uncertain. The CDR3 contains 13 residues. V shed 4 bases and J shed 3 bases, with 10 bases lying between them. Germline V gene data show CDR1 as SGHNT and CDR2 as YENEEA.

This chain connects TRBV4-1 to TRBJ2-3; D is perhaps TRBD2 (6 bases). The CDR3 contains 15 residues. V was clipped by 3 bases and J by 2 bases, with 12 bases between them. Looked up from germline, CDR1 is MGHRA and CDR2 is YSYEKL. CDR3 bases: TGCGCCAGCAGCCACAGGGACTTGGACACAGATACGCAGTATTTT. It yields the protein CASSHRDLDTDTQYF.